This entry is about one T cell receptor beta chain. As yet, its antigen is unknown. V lost 3 bases to trimming and J lost 7 bases; unmatched junction nucleotides: 10. The CDR3 totals 15 residues. CDR1 MNHNY and CDR2 SVGAGI come from the germline V gene (reference sequence). Starting material of approximately 500 ng total RNA yielded TCR beta cDNA via a constant-region primer. Modified slightly, ARM-PCR produced TCR beta libraries over three nested multiplex PCR rounds. A C-beta reverse primer was combined with TRBV1-TRBV30 forward primers in the first two PCR rounds, and each round had about 10 cycles. TCRdb itself ran the multiplex PCR reads through MiXCR, one entry per CDR3 protein. The sample contains about 310,000 distinct CDR3 sequences, about 50% of which appear only once. The authors took blood RNA from unsorted whole blood and also extracted germline DNA. Among the patients, all had chronic HBV infection and none had been treated.

These data belong to a study of tumor-infiltrating lymphocytes in primary liver carcinoma. Study results and limitations: Reduced overlap was seen in tumor-adjacent and tumor-blood pairs versus tumor region pairs. Tumor samples exhibited a significantly greater top-250-clone fraction than blood samples (p = 0.039). Owing to bulk unsorted samples, no comparison was made between CD4+ and CD8+ repertoires.

The receptor's source is a woman between 25 and 40 years old with primary liver carcinoma and hepatitis B virus infection. The sequenced sample consisted of peripheral blood. The rearrangement uses TRBV6-6 and TRBJ2-7; 9 bases align to TRBD2. CDR3 loop: CASSYLAGGPGEQYF. CDR3 DNA: TGTGCCAGCAGTTATCTTGCGGGAGGGCCAGGGGAGCAGTACTTC.